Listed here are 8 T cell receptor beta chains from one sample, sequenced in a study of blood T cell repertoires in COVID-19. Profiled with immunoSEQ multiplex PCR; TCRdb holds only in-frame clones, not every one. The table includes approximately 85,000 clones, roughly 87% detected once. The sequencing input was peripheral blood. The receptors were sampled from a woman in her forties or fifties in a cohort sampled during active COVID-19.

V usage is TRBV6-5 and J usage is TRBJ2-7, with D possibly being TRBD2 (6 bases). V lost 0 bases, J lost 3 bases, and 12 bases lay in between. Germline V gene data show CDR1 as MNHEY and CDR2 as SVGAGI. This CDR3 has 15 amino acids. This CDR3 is CASSYSAGTFYEQYF. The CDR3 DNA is TGTGCCAGCAGTTACTCGGCGGGAACGTTCTACGAGCAGTACTTC.

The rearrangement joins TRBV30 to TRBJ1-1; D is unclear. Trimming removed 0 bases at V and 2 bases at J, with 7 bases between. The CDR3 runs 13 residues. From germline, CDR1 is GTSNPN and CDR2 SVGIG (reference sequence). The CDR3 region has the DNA TGTGCCTGGAGTGTTCGAGGTAACACTGAAGCTTTCTTT. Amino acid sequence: CAWSVRGNTEAFF.

The CDR3 here is CASSEQREIEQFF. CDR3 coding DNA: TGTGCCAGCAGTGAACAGCGGGAGATTGAGCAGTTCTTC. V gene TRBV2 combines with J gene TRBJ2-1; 8 bases are a match to TRBD2. The germline CDR1 and CDR2 sequences are SNHLY and FYNNEI. CDR3 size: 13 residues. V was pared by 2 bases and J by 9 bases, with 3 bases of the junction left unmatched.

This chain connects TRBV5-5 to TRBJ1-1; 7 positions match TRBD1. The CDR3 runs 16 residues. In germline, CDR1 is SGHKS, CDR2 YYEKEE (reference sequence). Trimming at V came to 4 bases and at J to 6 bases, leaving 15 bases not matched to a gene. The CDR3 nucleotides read TGTGCCAGCAGCCCGGGGCGCCACAACAGGGGCGCTGAAGCTTTCTTT. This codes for CASSPGRHNRGAEAFF.

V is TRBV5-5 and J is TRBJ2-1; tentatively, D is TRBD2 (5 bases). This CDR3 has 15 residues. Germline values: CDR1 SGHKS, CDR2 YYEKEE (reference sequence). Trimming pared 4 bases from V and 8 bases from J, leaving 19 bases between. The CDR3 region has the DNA TGTGCCAGCAGCGCGGGCCCGGACCCCTGGGATGAGCAGTTCTTC. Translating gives CASSAGPDPWDEQFF.

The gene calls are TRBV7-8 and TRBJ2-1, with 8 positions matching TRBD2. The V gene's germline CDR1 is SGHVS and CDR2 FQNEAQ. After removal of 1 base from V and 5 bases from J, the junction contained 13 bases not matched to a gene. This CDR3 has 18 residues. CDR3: CASSLGTWTSRIHNEQFF. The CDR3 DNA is TGTGCCAGCAGCTTAGGGACATGGACTAGCCGGATCCACAATGAGCAGTTCTTC.

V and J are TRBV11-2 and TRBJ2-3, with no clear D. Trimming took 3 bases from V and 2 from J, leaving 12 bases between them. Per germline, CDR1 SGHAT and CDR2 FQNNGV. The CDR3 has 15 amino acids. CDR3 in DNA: TGTGCCAGCAGCTTGCAGGCTCAACCCACAGATACGCAGTATTTT. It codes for CASSLQAQPTDTQYF.

The CDR3 sequence: CASTGQPLLNTEAFF. The CDR3, as DNA: TGTGCCAGCACCGGACAGCCTCTACTGAACACTGAAGCTTTCTTT. The chain employs TRBV28 and TRBJ1-1; maybe TRBD1 (6 bases). Germline CDR1 reads MDHEN; CDR2 reads SYDVKM. Trimming removed 7 bases at V and 0 bases at J, with 15 bases between. The CDR3 has 15 amino acids.